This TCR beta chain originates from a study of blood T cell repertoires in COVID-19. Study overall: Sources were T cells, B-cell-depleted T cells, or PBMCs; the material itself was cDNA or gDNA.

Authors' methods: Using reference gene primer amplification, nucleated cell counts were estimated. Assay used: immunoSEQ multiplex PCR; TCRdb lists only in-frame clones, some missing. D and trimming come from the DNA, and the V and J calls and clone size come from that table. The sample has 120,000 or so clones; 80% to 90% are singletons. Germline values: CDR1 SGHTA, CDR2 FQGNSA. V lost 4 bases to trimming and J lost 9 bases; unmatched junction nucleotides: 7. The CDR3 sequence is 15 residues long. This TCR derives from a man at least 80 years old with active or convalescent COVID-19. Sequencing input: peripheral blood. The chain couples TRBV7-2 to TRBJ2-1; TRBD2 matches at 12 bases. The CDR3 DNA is TGTGCCAGCAGCTGGTGGGCTAGCGGGGGGGTTGAGCAGTTCTTC. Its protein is CASSWWASGGVEQFF. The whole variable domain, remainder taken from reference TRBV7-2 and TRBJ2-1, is GAGVSQSPSNKVTEKGKDVELRCDPISGHTALYWYRQSLGQGLEFLIYFQGNSAPDKSGLPSDRFSAERTGGSVSTLTIQRTQQEDSAVYLCASSWWASGGVEQFFGPGTRLTVL.